One T cell receptor (beta chain) is described in this entry. Its target is not known. Trimming removed 4 bases from V and 3 bases from J, with 6 bases in between. Germline lookup yields CDR1 SGHTA and CDR2 FQGTGA. The CDR3 spans 13 residues. Method: immunoSEQ multiplex PCR; TCRdb's copy keeps in-frame clones and lacks some. The data show tens of thousands of clones, with approximately 80% seen just once and approximately 0.63% held by the top ten. The sample is drawn from a study of OX40 agonist ivuxolimab in advanced cancers. For the study at large: Ivuxolimab, an agonistic anti-OX40 (CD134) antibody, was given to patients. The dose-escalation group included hepatocellular carcinoma, melanoma, renal cell carcinoma and head and neck cancer.

General study results and limits: Clonal expansion by week 6 occurred in CD4+ and CD8+ blood T cells (at 0.1 to 3.0 mg/kg). The 0.1-3.0 mg/kg partial responders had among the lowest clonal expansion.

The input for sequencing was CD4+ or CD8+ T cells sorted from blood, taken in a trial of the OX40 agonist ivuxolimab. The genes are TRBV7-3 and TRBJ2-2; unclear D gene. The receptor's source is an adult with an advanced solid tumor such as melanoma, head and neck, liver or kidney cancer. CDR3 protein: CASSSVDTGELFF. CDR3 DNA sequence: TGTGCCAGCAGCTCCGTGGACACCGGGGAGCTGTTTTTT.